This record covers a single T cell receptor (beta chain). Its recognized antigen is unknown. No base-level quality is on record; no much larger clone is a single base apart. The CDR3 spans 16 residues, from the cysteine through the phenylalanine. The DNA shown is the 48-base CDR3, in frame from base 1. V trim: 2 bases; J trim: 8 bases; unmatched bases: 11. CDR1 and CDR2 were assigned from the germline V gene as MNHNS and SASEGT. Libraries were constructed by 5' RACE. The reads were generated on an Illumina HiSeq 2000. A universal primer binding site was added through template switching, and the final cDNA carried a unique molecular identifier so that TCR cDNA molecules could be counted accurately. First-strand cDNA for TCR alpha and beta chains was synthesized from specific primers in the conserved constant-segment region. To control for contamination, every cDNA library was double barcoded, receiving both a SMART-Mk sample barcode and Illumina barcodes. TruSeq adapter sequences, together with Illumina sample barcodes, were added in two successive PCR steps. TCR alpha and beta cDNA libraries were sequenced on the Illumina HiSeq platform with custom primers. The paper's processing steps were these. MiGEC was used to process raw reads and extract unique molecular identifiers, and MiXCR was used to find CDR3 positions. Recombination models were inferred per individual with the repgenHMM and IGoR tools using an EM algorithm. The tcR package in R was used for shared clonotype analysis, with sharing normalized by the product of cloneset sizes. Out-of-frame nonproductive sequences were analyzed to study raw recombination free of thymic and clonal selection effects. TCRdb cleaned the public reads at Q25 with fastp, built clones with MiXCR and kept in-frame beta chains. Merged by CDR3 protein, the rows form single entries marked with the most common genes and DNA. These V and J calls rely on TCRdb rather than the paper's analysis. The sample table lists roughly 240,000 distinct CDR3 sequences, roughly 7.5% of them with a count of one. The ten largest make up more than 5% of the sample.

This specimen comes from a study of identical twins (dated by TCRdb to about 2016). General notes on the study: To test whether fetal clonotypes persist, the study used deep sequencing on TCR alpha and beta repertoires from monozygotic twins, unrelated adults of various ages, and cord blood. To rule out contamination, replicate twin experiments were performed at different times with different library preparation protocols. What the research found in general, with its limitations: Conclusions relied on cross-sectional statistical analysis, since the same donors could not be followed over many years. Invariant T cells such as MAIT and iNKT could partly confound zero-insertion analyses, although diverse VJ usage argued against such confounding for most clonotypes. In monozygotic twins, recombination models systematically underestimated out-of-frame TCR alpha sharing, but the models matched the sharing seen between unrelated individuals. In beta out-of-frame sequences, excess twin sharing was weaker, because having fewer shared sequences lowered the signal-to-noise ratio. Abundant cord blood beta clonotypes carried fewer insertions; young adult naive repertoires showed a weaker similar trend, while memory repertoires showed none. Compared with coincidental sharing between unrelated individuals, out-of-frame TCR alpha sequences shared between twins showed an excess of sequences with low generation probability.

All donors were healthy Caucasians. The twin cohort consisted of three pairs of female monozygotic twins, all aged roughly 18 to 30 years. CD4+ and CD8+ T cell populations were isolated with positive isolation kits from Invitrogen. These same records also appear under a second study, on yellow fever vaccine responses in identical twins. As the second study states: The T cell response to vaccination in identical twins was reported by the authors to appear partly convergent and partly personalized. In the study, vaccine-responding T cell clones were precisely tracked in identical twins.

The rearranged segments are TRBV6-1 and TRBJ1-4; TRBD1 agrees with 7 junctional bases. This sequence originates from a woman aged 18-35 years in good health. The sample consisted of CD8+ T cells sorted from blood. The CDR3 is CASSEMVAGGSEKLFF. The DNA reads TGTGCCAGCAGTGAAATGGTAGCAGGGGGGAGCGAAAAACTGTTTTTT.